This T cell receptor beta chain was found in a study of T cell responses to AZD1222 COVID-19 vaccine. Clones were read by immunoSEQ multiplex PCR, and TCRdb kept only the in-frame ones, dropping some. Of roughly 54,000 clones listed, around 90% were seen once; the top ten hold more than 12%. Study results and limitations: Baseline seropositivity characterized only six AZD1222 recipients. Donors, mostly white British, included more females; clonal diversity was possibly underestimated. Among spike-specific TCRs, nearly half reportedly target unmutated variant regions.

V lost 0 bases to trimming and J lost 7 bases; unmatched junction nucleotides: 11. The CDR3 covers 17 residues. Germline lookup yields CDR1 LGHNA and CDR2 YSLEER. This clone has more than one count but fewer than ten. Its antigen is still unknown. The source of this sequence is an adult who received the AZD1222 COVID-19 vaccine. Sequenced here: peripheral blood, sampled 28 days after the second AZD1222 dose. The V gene is TRBV4-3, the J gene TRBJ2-1; the match to TRBD2 covers 8 bases. CDR3 in amino acids: CASSQDGPSGSRNEQFF. The DNA for the CDR3 is TGCGCCAGCAGCCAAGATGGCCCTAGCGGGTCACGGAATGAGCAGTTCTTC.